Listed here is a single TCR beta chain. Its antigen is not identified. The data stem from a study of beta chain features in type 1 diabetes. Study-wide results and caveats: Sequencing used cDNA, and cells with high TCR expression could therefore be over-represented.

The ends lost 3 bases at V and 3 bases at J; junction bases unmatched: 5. The CDR3 extends over 14 amino acids. From germline, CDR1 is GTSNPN and CDR2 SVGIG (reference sequence). Expressed TCRB transcripts were sequenced, since all the RNA that had been isolated was reverse transcribed. Profiling relied on immunoSEQ multiplex PCR, and the TCRdb table lists in-frame clones only, not all of them. The sample has 40,000 to 45,000 clones, about 51% seen once. What was sequenced was Tregs from blood. The chain joins TRBV30 to TRBJ2-7, with 10 bases aligning to TRBD1. The TCR comes from a woman aged 18-35 years in good health. The CDR3 protein is CAWSSGTGVYEQYF. In DNA, the CDR3 is TGTGCCTGGAGCTCCGGGACAGGGGTCTACGAGCAGTACTTC.